This T cell receptor (beta chain) derives from a study of blood T cell repertoires in COVID-19. Germline assignment: CDR1 SGHDN and CDR2 FVKESK. Trimming removed 3 bases at V and 2 bases at J, with 13 bases between. The CDR3 covers 15 residues. This clone was observed once. Profiled with immunoSEQ multiplex PCR; TCRdb holds only in-frame clones, not every one. The table has 160,000 or so clones, roughly 85% seen once. The sequencing sample was made of peripheral blood. This TCR was sampled from a man in his forties with acute or convalescent COVID-19. V usage is TRBV14 and J usage is TRBJ1-2; a weak D match, TRBD1 (6 bases). The chain's CDR3 is CASSQILGHNYGYTF. The DNA for the CDR3 is TGTGCCAGCAGCCAGATTCTGGGACACAACTATGGCTACACCTTC. Variable domain in full (rest from reference TRBV14 and TRBJ1-2): EAGVTQFPSHSVIEKGQTVTLRCDPISGHDNLYWYRRVMGKEIKFLLHFVKESKQDESGMPNNRFLAERTGGTYSTLKVQPAELEDSGVYFCASSQILGHNYGYTFGSGTRLTVV.